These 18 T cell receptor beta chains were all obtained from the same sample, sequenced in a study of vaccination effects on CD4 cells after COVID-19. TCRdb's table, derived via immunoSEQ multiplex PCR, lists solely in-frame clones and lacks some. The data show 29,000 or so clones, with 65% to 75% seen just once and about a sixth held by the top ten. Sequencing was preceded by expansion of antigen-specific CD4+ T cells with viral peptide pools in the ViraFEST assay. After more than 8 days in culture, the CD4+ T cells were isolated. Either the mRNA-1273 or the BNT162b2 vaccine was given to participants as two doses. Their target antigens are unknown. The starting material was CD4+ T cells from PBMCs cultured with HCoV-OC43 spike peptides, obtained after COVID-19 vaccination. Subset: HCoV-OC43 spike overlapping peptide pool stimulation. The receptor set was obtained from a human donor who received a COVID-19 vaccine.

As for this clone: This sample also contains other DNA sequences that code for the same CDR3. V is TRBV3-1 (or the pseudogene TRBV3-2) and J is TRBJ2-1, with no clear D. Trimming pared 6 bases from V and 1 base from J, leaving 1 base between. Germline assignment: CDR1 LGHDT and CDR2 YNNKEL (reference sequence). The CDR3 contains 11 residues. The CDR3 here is CASSSYNEQFF. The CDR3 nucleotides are TGTGCCAGCAGTTCCTACAATGAGCAGTTCTTC.

Here the CDR3 DNA reads TGTGCCAGCAGTACTAGCGGGAGGGCCAGTGAGCAGTTCTTC. As protein: CASSTSGRASEQFF. The chain has TRBV6-5 and TRBJ2-1, with TRBD2 matching 13 bases. Germline CDR1 reads MNHEY; CDR2 reads SVGAGI. V gave up 5 bases and J gave up 9 bases; unmatched junction bases: 4. This CDR3 region has 14 residues.

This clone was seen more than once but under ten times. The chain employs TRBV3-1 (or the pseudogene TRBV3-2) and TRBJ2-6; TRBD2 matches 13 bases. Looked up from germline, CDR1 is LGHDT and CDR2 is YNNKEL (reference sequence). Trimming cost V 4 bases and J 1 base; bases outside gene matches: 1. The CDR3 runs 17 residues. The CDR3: CASSPGLAGSGANVLTF. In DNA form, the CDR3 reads TGTGCCAGCAGCCCGGGACTAGCGGGGTCTGGGGCCAACGTCCTGACTTTC.

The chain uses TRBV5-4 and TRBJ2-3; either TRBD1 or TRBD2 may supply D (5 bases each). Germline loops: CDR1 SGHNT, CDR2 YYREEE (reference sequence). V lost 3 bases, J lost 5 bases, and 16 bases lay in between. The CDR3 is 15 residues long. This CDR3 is CASSSFEGKVDTQYF. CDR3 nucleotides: TGTGCCAGCAGCTCCTTCGAGGGGAAGGTAGATACGCAGTATTTT.

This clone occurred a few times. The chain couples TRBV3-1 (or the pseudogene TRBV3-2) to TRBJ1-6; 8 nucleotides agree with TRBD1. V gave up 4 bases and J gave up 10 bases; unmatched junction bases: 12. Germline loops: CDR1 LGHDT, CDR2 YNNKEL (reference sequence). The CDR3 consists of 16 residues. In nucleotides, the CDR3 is TGTGCCAGCAGCCTCCCGGCCGGGACAGGCAAATCACCCCTCCACTTT. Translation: CASSLPAGTGKSPLHF.

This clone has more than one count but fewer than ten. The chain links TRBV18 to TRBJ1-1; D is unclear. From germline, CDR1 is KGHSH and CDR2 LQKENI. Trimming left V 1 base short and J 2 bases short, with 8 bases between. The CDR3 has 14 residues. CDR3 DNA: TGTGCCAGCTCACCACGCGCTTCAAACACTGAAGCTTTCTTT. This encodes CASSPRASNTEAFF.

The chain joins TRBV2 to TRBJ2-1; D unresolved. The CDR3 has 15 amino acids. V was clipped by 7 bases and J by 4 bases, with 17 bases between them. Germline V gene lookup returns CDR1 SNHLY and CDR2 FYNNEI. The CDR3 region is CASTLTLTLYNEQFF. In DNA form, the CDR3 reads TGTGCCAGCACACTGACTCTGACCTTATACAATGAGCAGTTCTTC.

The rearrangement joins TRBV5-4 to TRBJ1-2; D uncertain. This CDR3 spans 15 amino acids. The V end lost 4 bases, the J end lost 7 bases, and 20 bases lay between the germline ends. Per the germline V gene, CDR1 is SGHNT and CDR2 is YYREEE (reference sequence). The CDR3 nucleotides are TGTGCCAGCAGCCCGAACCCCGACCCCGAAGGTGGCTACACCTTC. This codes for CASSPNPDPEGGYTF.

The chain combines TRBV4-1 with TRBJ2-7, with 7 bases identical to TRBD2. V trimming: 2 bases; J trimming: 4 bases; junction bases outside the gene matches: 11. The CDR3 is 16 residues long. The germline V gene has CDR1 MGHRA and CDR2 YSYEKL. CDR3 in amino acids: CASSQPQRGPPYEQYF. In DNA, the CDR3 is TGCGCCAGCAGCCAACCCCAGCGGGGCCCCCCTTACGAGCAGTACTTC.

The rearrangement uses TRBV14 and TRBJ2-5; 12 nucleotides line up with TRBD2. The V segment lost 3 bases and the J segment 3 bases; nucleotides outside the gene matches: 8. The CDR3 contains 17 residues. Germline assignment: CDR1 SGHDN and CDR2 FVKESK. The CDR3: CASSHRLAGAAEETQYF. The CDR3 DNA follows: TGTGCCAGCAGCCACAGACTAGCGGGAGCTGCCGAAGAGACCCAGTACTTC.

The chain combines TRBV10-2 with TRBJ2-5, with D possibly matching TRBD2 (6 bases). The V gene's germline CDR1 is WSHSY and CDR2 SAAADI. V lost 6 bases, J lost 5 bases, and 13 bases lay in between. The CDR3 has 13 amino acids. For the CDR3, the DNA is TGCGCCAGCAGCCGGGGACTGCTGGAGACCCAGTACTTC. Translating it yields CASSRGLLETQYF.

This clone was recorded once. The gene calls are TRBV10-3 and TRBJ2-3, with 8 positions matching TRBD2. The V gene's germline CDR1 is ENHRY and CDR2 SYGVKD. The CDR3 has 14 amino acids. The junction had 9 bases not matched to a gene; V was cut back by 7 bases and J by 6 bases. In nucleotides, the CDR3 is TGTGCCATCAATATGGCGGGGGGCGAGGATACGCAGTATTTT. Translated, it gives CAINMAGGEDTQYF.

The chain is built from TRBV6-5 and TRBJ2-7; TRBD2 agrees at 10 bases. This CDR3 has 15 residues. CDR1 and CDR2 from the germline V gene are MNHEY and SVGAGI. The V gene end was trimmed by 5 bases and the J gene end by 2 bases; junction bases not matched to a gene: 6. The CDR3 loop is CASSRRLAGPYEQYF. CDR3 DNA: TGTGCCAGCAGTCGCCGACTAGCGGGCCCCTACGAGCAGTACTTC.

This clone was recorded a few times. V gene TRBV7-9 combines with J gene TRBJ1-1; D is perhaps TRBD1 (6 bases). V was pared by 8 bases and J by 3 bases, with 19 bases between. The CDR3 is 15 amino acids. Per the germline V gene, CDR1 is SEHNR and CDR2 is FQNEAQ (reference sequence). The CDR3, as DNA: TGTGCCAGCCAGGGGCTGGCCGGCCCCCACACTGAAGCTTTCTTT. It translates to CASQGLAGPHTEAFF.

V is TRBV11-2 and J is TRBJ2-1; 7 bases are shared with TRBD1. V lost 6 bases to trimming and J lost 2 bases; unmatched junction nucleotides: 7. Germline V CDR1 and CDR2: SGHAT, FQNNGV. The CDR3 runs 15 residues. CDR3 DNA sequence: TGTGCCAGCAGAAAACAGGGGACCCCCTACAATGAGCAGTTCTTC. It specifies CASRKQGTPYNEQFF.

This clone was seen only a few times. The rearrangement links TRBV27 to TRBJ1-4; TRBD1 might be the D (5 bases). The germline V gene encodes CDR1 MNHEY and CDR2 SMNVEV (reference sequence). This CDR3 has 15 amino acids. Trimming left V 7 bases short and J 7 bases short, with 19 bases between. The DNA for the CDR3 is TGTGCCAGCACCCTCGTCGGGGCAGGGAGTGAAAAACTGTTTTTT. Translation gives CASTLVGAGSEKLFF.

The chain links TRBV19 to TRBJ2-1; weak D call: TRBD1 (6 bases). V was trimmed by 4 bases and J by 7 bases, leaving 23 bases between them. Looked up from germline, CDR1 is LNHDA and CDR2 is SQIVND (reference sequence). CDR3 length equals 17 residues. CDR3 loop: CASSTLSIVRGRNEQFF. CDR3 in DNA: TGTGCCAGTAGTACCCTTTCAATCGTCAGGGGCCGGAATGAGCAGTTCTTC.

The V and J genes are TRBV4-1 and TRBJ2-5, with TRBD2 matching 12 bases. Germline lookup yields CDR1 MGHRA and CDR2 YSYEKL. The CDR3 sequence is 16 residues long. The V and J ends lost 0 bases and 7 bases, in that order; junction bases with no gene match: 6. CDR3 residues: CASSQDAASGRGTQYF. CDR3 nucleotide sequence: TGCGCCAGCAGCCAAGATGCGGCTAGCGGGAGGGGGACCCAGTACTTC.